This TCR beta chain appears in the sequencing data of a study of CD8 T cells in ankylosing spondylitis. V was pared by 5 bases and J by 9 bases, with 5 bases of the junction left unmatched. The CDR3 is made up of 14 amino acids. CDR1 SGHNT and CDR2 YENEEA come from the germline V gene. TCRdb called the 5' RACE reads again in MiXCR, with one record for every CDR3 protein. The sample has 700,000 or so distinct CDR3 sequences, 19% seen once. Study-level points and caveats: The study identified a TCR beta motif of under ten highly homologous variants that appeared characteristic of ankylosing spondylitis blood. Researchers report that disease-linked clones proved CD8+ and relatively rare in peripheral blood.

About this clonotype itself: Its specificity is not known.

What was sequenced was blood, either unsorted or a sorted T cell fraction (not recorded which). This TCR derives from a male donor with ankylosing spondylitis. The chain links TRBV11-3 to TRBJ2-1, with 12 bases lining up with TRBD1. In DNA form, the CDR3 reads TGTGCCAGCAGCACGGGACAGGGGGCGCTTGAGCAGTTCTTC. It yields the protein CASSTGQGALEQFF.